The 29 T cell receptor beta chains below come from one sample, sequenced in a study of OX40 agonist ivuxolimab in advanced cancers. Produced via immunoSEQ multiplex PCR; TCRdb's table is partial and in-frame only. The sample has 100,000 to 110,000 clones; about 91% are singletons. The material sequenced was CD4+ or CD8+ T cells sorted from blood, taken in a trial of the OX40 agonist ivuxolimab. The receptors here all came from an adult with an advanced solid tumor such as melanoma, head and neck, liver or kidney cancer.

This rearrangement joins TRBV6-6 to TRBJ2-1; D possibly corresponds to TRBD1 (6 bases). The germline V gene encodes CDR1 MNHNY and CDR2 SVGAGI (reference sequence). CDR3 length: 15 residues. Trimming removed 6 bases at V and 0 bases at J, with 12 bases between. The CDR3 reads CASRDRDNSYNEQFF. CDR3 bases: TGTGCCAGCAGAGACCGGGACAACTCCTACAATGAGCAGTTCTTC.

The table lists this clone with a count of one. The rearrangement joins TRBV19 to TRBJ2-2; a possible D gene is TRBD1 (6 bases). This CDR3 is 16 amino acids long. In germline, CDR1 is LNHDA, CDR2 SQIVND (reference sequence). Between the trimmed V and J ends, which lost 2 bases and 0 bases, there was a span of 10 bases. The CDR3 DNA follows: TGTGCCAGTAGTATAAGGAGACAGGCGAACACCGGGGAGCTGTTTTTT. This codes for CASSIRRQANTGELFF.

This chain joins TRBV27 and TRBJ1-6; TRBD1 matches 7 bases. J was trimmed by 5 bases and V by 0 bases; bases with no gene match: 4. The germline V gene has CDR1 MNHEY and CDR2 SMNVEV (reference sequence). The CDR3 totals 16 residues. The CDR3 DNA is TGTGCCAGCAGTTTATCAGACAGGGTTAATAATTCACCCCTCCACTTT. This codes for CASSLSDRVNNSPLHF.

CDR3 amino acids: CASSQSTYYGYTF. In DNA form, the CDR3 reads TGTGCCAGCAGCCAATCCACGTACTATGGCTACACCTTC. The chain uses TRBV14 and TRBJ1-2; D unresolved. Trimming stripped 2 bases from V and 3 bases from J, with 7 bases between. The length of the CDR3 is 13 residues. Germline V gene data show CDR1 as SGHDN and CDR2 as FVKESK.

J is TRBJ1-6 and V is TRBV9; tentatively, D is TRBD1 (5 bases). With 3 bases removed from V and 11 bases from J, the gap between germline ends came to 15 bases. The length of the CDR3 is 14 residues. Germline values: CDR1 SGDLS, CDR2 YYNGEE. The CDR3 bases are TGTGCCAGCAGCGAGACAGTCCGCGGTACACCCCTCCACTTT. Translated: CASSETVRGTPLHF.

This chain connects TRBV27 to TRBJ1-5; D unresolved. Trimming took 3 bases from V and 2 from J, leaving 14 bases between them. Per germline, CDR1 MNHEY and CDR2 SMNVEV (reference sequence). The CDR3 has 16 residues. The CDR3 loop reads CASSFTQPKGNQPQHF. CDR3 nucleotides: TGTGCCAGCAGTTTCACTCAGCCAAAAGGCAATCAGCCCCAGCATTTT.

This clone was found once. V usage is TRBV18 and J usage is TRBJ2-7, with D possibly matching TRBD2 (6 bases). The CDR3 is made up of 15 amino acids. Per the germline V gene, CDR1 is KGHSH and CDR2 is LQKENI. Trimming took 5 bases from V and 2 from J, leaving 16 bases between them. In DNA, the CDR3 is TGTGCCAGCTCAGTCTTCCGGGACTCCCCCTACGAGCAGTACTTC. This encodes CASSVFRDSPYEQYF.

The V call is TRBV15, the J call TRBJ2-3; D unclear. The V and J ends lost 0 bases and 0 bases respectively, with 10 bases between them. Per the germline V gene, CDR1 is LNHNV and CDR2 is YYDKDF (reference sequence). The CDR3 sequence is 16 residues long. The CDR3 region has the DNA TGTGCCACCAGCAGAGATCGAATTCCTAGCACAGATACGCAGTATTTT. Encoded protein: CATSRDRIPSTDTQYF.

This clone was counted a single time. This chain joins TRBV2 and TRBJ2-2; possibly TRBD1 or TRBD2 for D (5 bases each). V was cut by 6 bases and J by 5 bases, with 13 bases left in between. This CDR3 is 14 amino acids long. Germline CDR1 reads SNHLY; CDR2 reads FYNNEI. CDR3 in DNA: TGTGCCAGCAGCCGTAGGGACCAAACCGGGGAGCTGTTTTTT. It translates to CASSRRDQTGELFF.

The J gene is TRBJ2-7, the V gene TRBV5-1; D uncertain. Germline values: CDR1 SGHRS, CDR2 YFSETQ. The CDR3 is 16 amino acids. With 2 bases removed from V and 0 bases from J, the gap between germline ends came to 15 bases. This CDR3 is CASSFRTGSGSYEQYF. DNA of the CDR3: TGCGCCAGCAGCTTCCGTACTGGAAGTGGCTCCTACGAGCAGTACTTC.

V usage is TRBV6-1 and J usage is TRBJ1-5, with no clear D. V was clipped by 6 bases and J by 1 base, with 10 bases between them. The CDR3 has 14 residues. Per the germline V gene, CDR1 is MNHNS and CDR2 is SASEGT. CDR3 nucleotide sequence: TGTGCCAGCAGCCTTCCTGGGAGCAATCAGCCCCAGCATTTT. Amino acids: CASSLPGSNQPQHF.

V usage is TRBV5-4 and J usage is TRBJ2-2, with D tentatively TRBD2 (5 bases). Germline V lookup: CDR1 SGHNT, CDR2 YYREEE (reference sequence). The CDR3 is 15 amino acids. The ends were cut back, 0 bases at V and 4 bases at J, with 10 bases in the middle. The DNA for the CDR3 is TGTGCCAGCAGCTTGGATACTAGAGGCACCGGGGAGCTGTTTTTT. Translation gives CASSLDTRGTGELFF.

This rearrangement joins TRBV21-1 to TRBJ2-1; TRBD2 reflects the table's D call only, with no check against the DNA. TRBV21-1 is termed a pseudogene. This CDR3 has 16 residues. CDR3 region: CASNEIPGSSYNEQFF. The CDR3 DNA reads as TGTGCCAGCAACGAAATTCCGGGGAGCTCCTACAATGAGCAGTTCTTC.

V usage is TRBV28 and J usage is TRBJ2-7; D might be TRBD1 (6 bases). Per the germline V gene, CDR1 is MDHEN and CDR2 is SYDVKM. V was shortened by 3 bases and J by 5 bases, with 23 bases between the two germline ends. The CDR3 extends over 17 amino acids. CDR3: CASSLLGQFHLGNEQYF. The CDR3, as DNA: TGTGCCAGCAGTTTGTTAGGACAGTTTCACCTTGGGAACGAGCAGTACTTC.

The chain uses TRBV6-1 and TRBJ1-5, with a tentative D call TRBD1 (5 bases). Germline CDR1 reads MNHNS; CDR2 reads SASEGT. The V end lost 2 bases, the J end lost 7 bases, and 15 bases lay between the germline ends. This CDR3 has 15 amino acids. As DNA, the CDR3 is TGTGCCAGCAGTGAAAAGGACAAGGCGCAACAGCCCCAGCATTTT. Residues: CASSEKDKAQQPQHF.

The chain employs TRBV18 and TRBJ2-6; no clear D gene. The V end lost 2 bases, the J end lost 3 bases, and 8 bases lay between the germline ends. Germline V gene sequence: CDR1 KGHSH, CDR2 LQKENI. The CDR3 has 15 residues. CDR3 nucleotides: TGTGCCAGCTCACCATTGGCTGGTGGGGCCAACGTCCTGACTTTC. Translated, it gives CASSPLAGGANVLTF.

This chain joins TRBV9 and TRBJ2-5; tentatively, D is TRBD1 or TRBD2 (5 bases each). Germline CDR1 is SGDLS and CDR2 is YYNGEE. V was shortened by 0 bases and J by 2 bases, with 17 bases between the two germline ends. The CDR3 contains 17 residues. The CDR3 DNA follows: TGTGCCAGCAGCGTAGACCCGCCGGGGACCGTTCAAGAGACCCAGTACTTC. Amino acids: CASSVDPPGTVQETQYF.

V gene TRBV7-6 combines with J gene TRBJ2-5, with 10 nucleotides matching TRBD1. With the DNA end fitting TRBJ2-7 better, the J assignment may be wrong. CDR3 length: 17 amino acids. Germline CDR1 is SGHVS and CDR2 is FNYEAQ. The CDR3 DNA reads TGTGCCAGCAGCTTAGGGGTATCCGGGACAGGGGACTACGAGCAGTACTTC. It codes for CASSLGVSGTGDYEQYF.

V gene TRBV19 combines with J gene TRBJ1-6; D call uncertain. The CDR3 is made up of 15 amino acids. Germline CDR1 reads LNHDA; CDR2 reads SQIVND (reference sequence). V was cut by 3 bases and J by 3 bases, with 9 bases left in between. CDR3 coding DNA: TGTGCCAGTAGTATTGGAGGGCTCTATAATTCACCCCTCCACTTT. The encoded protein is CASSIGGLYNSPLHF.

The chain joins TRBV5-1 to TRBJ2-5, with 15 bases lining up with TRBD2. The CDR3 spans 18 residues. The J segment lost 4 bases and the V segment lost 4 bases, leaving 11 bases of the junction unmatched. CDR1 and CDR2 (germline): SGHRS, YFSETQ. Here the CDR3 DNA reads TGCGCCAGCAGCAAGGGACTAGCGGGAGGTGAGAGGGGAGAGACCCAGTACTTC. The encoded protein is CASSKGLAGGERGETQYF.

V is TRBV5-6 and J is TRBJ2-2, with TRBD2 matching 8 bases. V trimming: 5 bases; J trimming: 5 bases; junction bases outside the gene matches: 17. Germline V gene sequence: CDR1 SGHDT, CDR2 YYEEEE. The CDR3 loop spans 18 amino acids. The CDR3 sequence is CASSVRPGGPRVTGELFF. The CDR3 DNA reads as TGTGCCAGCAGTGTCCGACCGGGAGGGCCGCGGGTTACCGGGGAGCTGTTTTTT.

The chain couples TRBV20-1 to TRBJ1-2; D uncertain. The CDR3 loop spans 11 amino acids. V lost 7 bases and J lost 6, with 12 bases in between. Germline V gives CDR1 DFQATT, CDR2 SNEGSKA (reference sequence). CDR3 bases: TGCAGTGGTCCGCGCAATAATGGCTACACCTTC. It encodes CSGPRNNGYTF.

V and J are TRBV14 and TRBJ1-3; TRBD1 aligns across 9 bases. Germline V gene data show CDR1 as SGHDN and CDR2 as FVKESK. With 3 bases clipped from V and 0 bases from J, the junction kept 6 bases outside the gene matches. This CDR3 is built from 17 residues. Here the CDR3 DNA reads TGTGCCAGCAGCCATGACAGGGGGACCTTCTCTGGAAACACCATATATTTT. Translating gives CASSHDRGTFSGNTIYF. The full variable domain, rest sourced from reference TRBV14 and TRBJ1-3, is EAGVTQFPSHSVIEKGQTVTLRCDPISGHDNLYWYRRVMGKEIKFLLHFVKESKQDESGMPNNRFLAERTGGTYSTLKVQPAELEDSGVYFCASSHDRGTFSGNTIYFGEGSWLTVV.

CDR3 sequence reads: CASSSSGRAVYEQYF. CDR3 sequence (DNA): TGTGCCAGTAGTAGTAGCGGGAGGGCCGTCTACGAGCAGTACTTC. The V gene is TRBV19, the J gene TRBJ2-7; TRBD2 agrees at 11 bases. With 4 bases clipped from V and 3 bases from J, the junction kept 5 bases outside the gene matches. This CDR3 spans 15 amino acids. From germline, CDR1 is LNHDA and CDR2 SQIVND (reference sequence).

The chain links TRBV10-2 to TRBJ2-3; TRBD2 matches at 10 bases. Germline V CDR1 and CDR2: WSHSY, SAAADI. There are 15 residues in the CDR3. V gave up 7 bases and J gave up 0 bases; unmatched junction bases: 4. In nucleotides, the CDR3 is TGCGCCAGCACCCTAGCGGGGGTTAGCACAGATACGCAGTATTTT. This gives the protein CASTLAGVSTDTQYF.

V gene TRBV19 combines with J gene TRBJ2-3; 7 nucleotides align to TRBD2. J lost 6 bases, V lost 4 bases, and 7 bases had no gene match. CDR3 length: 14 residues. Looked up from germline, CDR1 is LNHDA and CDR2 is SQIVND (reference sequence). CDR3 sequence: CASSNPMGGDTQYF. The CDR3 nucleotides read TGTGCCAGTAGTAACCCCATGGGAGGGGATACGCAGTATTTT. Full variable domain (remainder filled in from reference TRBV19 and TRBJ2-3): DGGITQSPKYLFRKEGQNVTLSCEQNLNHDAMYWYRQDPGQGLRLIYYSQIVNDFQKGDIAEGYSVSREKKESFPLTVTSAQKNPTAFYLCASSNPMGGDTQYFGPGTRLTVL.

The sample holds one count of this clone. This chain links TRBV11-2 with TRBJ2-1; D call uncertain. The CDR3 runs to 13 residues. In germline, CDR1 is SGHAT, CDR2 FQNNGV. Trimming cost V 2 bases and J 6 bases, with 8 bases left between them. CDR3 sequence reads: CASSLILGNEQFF. CDR3 sequence (DNA): TGTGCCAGCAGCTTAATTCTGGGCAATGAGCAGTTCTTC.

This chain uses TRBV27 with TRBJ1-3; tentatively, D is TRBD1 (6 bases). The ends were cut back, 5 bases at V and 5 bases at J, with 22 bases in the middle. Germline-derived CDR1 and CDR2 are MNHEY and SMNVEV (reference sequence). CDR3 length: 17 residues. CDR3 in DNA: TGTGCCAGCAGTCTCCGCCCCCCGCAGGGGTCCCGAAACACCATATATTTT. Translated: CASSLRPPQGSRNTIYF.

The chain uses TRBV7-9 and TRBJ1-4; D ambiguous. This CDR3 spans 16 amino acids. Germline CDR1 reads SEHNR; CDR2 reads FQNEAQ (reference sequence). V was shortened by 5 bases and J by 5 bases, with 18 bases between the two germline ends. The chain's CDR3 is CASSPFRAAGNEKLFF. For the CDR3, the DNA is TGTGCCAGCAGCCCTTTTCGGGCGGCCGGGAATGAAAAACTGTTTTTT.